This TCR beta chain stems from a study of T-cell memory formation after mild COVID-19. Overall study results and limits: The study found contracting CD4+ clones mainly in CM and EM and contracting CD8+ clones in EMRA. Several responding clones turned up in pre-infection memory, indicating that cross-reactive memory may have taken part.

TCRdb called the 5' RACE reads again in MiXCR, with one record for every CDR3 protein. The sample consists of roughly 550,000 distinct CDR3 sequences, about a fifth of them appearing once. On this clonotype: The antigen remains unidentified.

CDR1 is MNHEY, CDR2 SVGAGI, per germline. The CDR3 sequence is 15 residues long. Trimming removed 4 bases at V and 6 bases at J, with 18 bases between. This chain uses TRBV6-5 with TRBJ2-5; TRBD2 is a possible D gene (6 bases). Source material: PBMCs or a T cell subset sorted from them (not recorded which). The receptor was isolated from an adult woman who had mild COVID-19 (a few samples of this study predate the infection). Cell type and time point are not known. This CDR3 is CASSWAASGEKTQYF. CDR3 sequence (DNA): TGTGCCAGCAGTTGGGCGGCGTCGGGAGAAAAGACCCAGTACTTC.